The 31 T cell receptor beta chains below all came from one sample that was sequenced in a study of blood T cells in healthy people across ages. For the second PCR, which ran for about 6 to 11 cycles, a sample-barcoded 5' primer and a J-beta primer mix were used. MiXCR was run by TCRdb on the 5' RACE reads, yielding one entry per CDR3 protein. The sample records 850,000 or so distinct CDR3 sequences, 25% to 35% being singletons. The specimen sequenced was blood. Receptor source: an elderly woman in good health.

This clonotype was seen ten or more times. A much larger clone differs by one base, so this may be a read error. The chain joins TRBV20-1 to TRBJ2-5; 8 bases line up with TRBD2. Germline V lookup: CDR1 DFQATT, CDR2 SNEGSKA (reference sequence). The CDR3 length is 14 residues. The J segment lost 5 bases and the V segment lost 3 bases, leaving 8 bases of the junction unmatched. In nucleotides, the CDR3 is TGCAGTGCTAGGTGGCTAGCGGGTCGGGAGACCCAGTACTTC. Residues: CSARWLAGRETQYF.

This clonotype was observed a few times. The chain uses TRBV7-8 and TRBJ1-5, with D unclear. The V gene lost 5 bases and the J gene lost 2 bases, with 10 bases spanning the gap. The CDR3 totals 14 residues. The germline gives CDR1 SGHVS, CDR2 FQNEAQ. The CDR3 bases are TGTGCCAGCAGCCCACCGGCGCGCAATCAGCCCCAGCATTTT. It specifies CASSPPARNQPQHF.

There are a few counts of this clonotype. The J gene is TRBJ1-1, the V gene TRBV3-1; 11 nucleotides align to TRBD1. Germline assignment: CDR1 LGHDT and CDR2 YNNKEL (reference sequence). The CDR3 spans 16 residues. J lost 3 bases, V lost 4 bases, and 7 bases had no gene match. The CDR3 sequence: CASSPRDRGTDTEAFF. CDR3 sequence (DNA): TGTGCCAGCAGCCCCCGGGACAGGGGGACCGACACTGAAGCTTTCTTT.

The chain joins TRBV7-9 to TRBJ1-6; D is unclear. Germline values: CDR1 SEHNR, CDR2 FQNEAQ (reference sequence). Trimming pared 5 bases from V and 0 bases from J, leaving 8 bases between. The CDR3 runs 15 residues. Here the CDR3 reads CASSKGSSYNSPLHF. The CDR3 nucleotides are TGTGCCAGCAGCAAGGGTAGCTCCTATAATTCACCCCTCCACTTT.

V gene TRBV14 combines with J gene TRBJ2-2; 7 nucleotides agree with TRBD1. The germline V gene has CDR1 SGHDN and CDR2 FVKESK. CDR3 length: 13 residues. V shed 8 bases, J shed 3 bases, and the junction held 3 bases outside the gene matches. The chain's CDR3 is CASGDRHTGELFF. The CDR3 region has the DNA TGTGCCAGCGGGGACAGACACACCGGGGAGCTGTTTTTT.

Many counts were recorded for this clonotype. V and J are TRBV12-3 or TRBV12-4 and TRBJ1-6, with 7 bases aligning to TRBD1. This CDR3 is 14 amino acids long. The J segment lost 9 bases and the V segment lost 6 bases, leaving 8 bases of the junction unmatched. CDR3 sequence (DNA): TGTGCCAGCAGCCTACAGGGGAGAGGTTCACCCCTCCACTTT. As protein: CASSLQGRGSPLHF.

This clonotype occurred many times. This chain connects TRBV5-1 to TRBJ2-3; TRBD2 matches at 9 bases. Germline V gives CDR1 SGHRS, CDR2 YFSETQ. Trimming took 5 bases from V and 0 from J; bases not matched to a gene: 7. The CDR3 sequence is 16 residues long. The CDR3, as DNA: TGCGCCAGCAGACCAAGCGGGGGGACTAGCACAGATACGCAGTATTTT. Translating it yields CASRPSGGTSTDTQYF.

This clonotype was detected a few times. The chain combines TRBV3-1 with TRBJ1-2, with TRBD1 matching over 9 bases. The CDR3 runs 11 residues. The ends lost 2 bases at V and 13 bases at J; junction bases unmatched: 2. Per the germline V gene, CDR1 is LGHDT and CDR2 is YNNKEL (reference sequence). CDR3 residues: CASSQNRGLTF. In DNA, the CDR3 is TGTGCCAGCAGCCAAAACAGGGGGCTCACCTTC.

This clonotype was found many times. The gene calls are TRBV7-2 and TRBJ1-2, with a tentative D call TRBD1 (5 bases). The CDR3 runs to 14 residues. V was shortened by 2 bases and J by 2 bases, with 9 bases between the two germline ends. Germline CDR1 reads SGHTA; CDR2 reads FQGNSA. The CDR3 bases are TGTGCCAGCAGCTTAAGGGGTGTGAACTATGGCTACACCTTC. It specifies CASSLRGVNYGYTF.

Of note for this clonotype: At one end, the junction sequence differs from germline, possibly due to a read error. This chain joins TRBV7-9 and TRBJ2-3; 8 bases match TRBD2. The length of the CDR3 is 15 residues. Germline lookup yields CDR1 SEHNR and CDR2 FQNEAQ (reference sequence). For the CDR3, the DNA is TGTGCCAGCAGTACGACTAGCGAGGTGTCAGACACGCAGTATTTT. It translates to CASSTTSEVSDTQYF.

The chain joins TRBV6-1 to TRBJ2-5, with 8 bases aligning to TRBD1. The J call may be wrong; the DNA end is better matched by TRBJ2-7. CDR1 and CDR2 from the germline V gene are MNHNS and SASEGT. CDR3 length equals 13 residues. CDR3 coding DNA: TGTGCCAGCAGAATGGACAGGGAGTACGAGCAGTACTTC. Translated, it gives CASRMDREYEQYF.

This clonotype occurred a few times. Here the CDR3 reads CASDRVRGNQPQHF. DNA for the CDR3: TGTGCCAGTGACAGGGTGAGGGGCAATCAGCCCCAGCATTTT. V gene TRBV19 combines with J gene TRBJ1-5; 7 nucleotides line up with TRBD1. Germline loops: CDR1 LNHDA, CDR2 SQIVND (reference sequence). The CDR3 runs 14 residues. Trimming at V came to 8 bases and at J to 2 bases, leaving 6 bases not matched to a gene.

This clonotype has a single count. V usage is TRBV7-2 and J usage is TRBJ2-4, with TRBD2 matching 8 bases. Germline V gives CDR1 SGHTA, CDR2 FQGNSA. Trimming took 5 bases from V and 0 from J; bases not matched to a gene: 3. This CDR3 contains 15 residues. As DNA, the CDR3 is TGTGCCAGCAGCCGGGAGGGTCTAGCCAAAAACATTCAGTACTTC. Its translation is CASSREGLAKNIQYF.

This clonotype showed up just a few times. The J gene is TRBJ1-1, the V gene TRBV7-2; D is unclear. From germline, CDR1 is SGHTA and CDR2 FQGNSA. The CDR3 is 14 amino acids. V was cut by 1 base and J by 3 bases, with 9 bases left in between. CDR3 nucleotides: TGTGCCAGCAGCTTAGGAGGGTTTGACACTGAAGCTTTCTTT. It is translated as CASSLGGFDTEAFF. Variable domain in full (rest from reference TRBV7-2 and TRBJ1-1): GAGVSQSPSNKVTEKGKDVELRCDPISGHTALYWYRQSLGQGLEFLIYFQGNSAPDKSGLPSDRFSAERTGGSVSTLTIQRTQQEDSAVYLCASSLGGFDTEAFFGQGTRLTVV.

V usage is TRBV5-1 and J usage is TRBJ1-3, with D unclear. Germline-derived CDR1 and CDR2 are SGHRS and YFSETQ. V was clipped by 2 bases and J by 0 bases, with 9 bases between them. The CDR3 totals 15 residues. CDR3 in DNA: TGCGCCAGCAGCTTTTCCCTGGACTCTGGAAACACCATATATTTT. Amino acid sequence: CASSFSLDSGNTIYF. The full variable domain, its missing parts supplied by reference TRBV5-1 and TRBJ1-3, is KAGVTQTPRYLIKTRGQQVTLSCSPISGHRSVSWYQQTPGQGLQFLFEYFSETQRNKGNFPGRFSGRQFSNSRSEMNVSTLELGDSALYLCASSFSLDSGNTIYFGEGSWLTVV.

There are many counts of this clonotype. This chain links TRBV7-2 with TRBJ2-5, with D uncertain. V was shortened by 3 bases and J by 7 bases, with 9 bases between the two germline ends. Germline V CDR1 and CDR2: SGHTA, FQGNSA. The CDR3 covers 12 residues. The CDR3 region is CASSFEGRTQYF. CDR3 DNA: TGTGCCAGCAGCTTTGAAGGGCGGACCCAGTACTTC.

This clonotype was counted ten times or more. V gene TRBV15 combines with J gene TRBJ1-6; D unclear. Per germline, CDR1 LNHNV and CDR2 YYDKDF (reference sequence). Trimming cost V 5 bases and J 7 bases, with 12 bases left between them. This CDR3 comprises 14 residues. The CDR3 sequence: CATSRFAGNSPLHF. As DNA, the CDR3 is TGTGCCACCAGCCGTTTTGCCGGGAATTCACCCCTCCACTTT.

This clonotype was recorded many times. This sequence joins TRBV7-2 and TRBJ2-7; 8 nucleotides line up with TRBD1. CDR3 length: 16 amino acids. Germline CDR1 and CDR2: SGHTA and FQGNSA. Losses at the gene ends were 1 base for V and 4 bases for J; bases not matched to a gene: 9. In nucleotides, the CDR3 is TGTGCCAGCAGCTTAGGAAAGGGCAGGGGGCCTTACGAGCAGTACTTC. Amino acids: CASSLGKGRGPYEQYF.

As concerns this clonotype: A much larger clone differs by one base, so this may be a read error. The chain couples TRBV20-1 to TRBJ1-6; TRBD1 is a possible D gene (5 bases). The CDR3 covers 15 residues. Trimming stripped 5 bases from V and 0 bases from J, with 11 bases between. Looked up from germline, CDR1 is DFQATT and CDR2 is SNEGSKA (reference sequence). The chain's CDR3 is CSAVTAGSYNSPLHF. CDR3 nucleotides: TGCAGTGCTGTGACAGCCGGCTCCTATAATTCACCCCTCCACTTT.

This sequence joins TRBV30 and TRBJ1-4; unclear D gene. The CDR3 contains 14 residues. Trimming took off 7 bases at V and 0 bases at J, with 12 bases between the two ends. Germline CDR1 GTSNPN, CDR2 SVGIG (reference sequence). The CDR3 loop reads CASRRPATNEKLFF. As DNA, the CDR3 is TGTGCCTCGAGACGACCTGCAACTAATGAAAAACTGTTTTTT.

There are a few counts of this clonotype. CDR3 sequence reads: CSVPPRGAQETQYF. For the CDR3, the DNA is TGCAGCGTCCCTCCCAGGGGGGCTCAAGAGACCCAGTACTTC. The chain recombines TRBV29-1 with TRBJ2-5, with D possibly being TRBD1 (7 bases). Germline CDR1 and CDR2: SQVTM and ANQGSEA. Trimming removed 6 bases at V and 2 bases at J, with 16 bases between. CDR3 size: 14 residues.

The sample holds a few counts of this clonotype. This chain joins TRBV11-3 and TRBJ2-7; D may be TRBD1 (6 bases). CDR1 is SGHNT, CDR2 YENEEA, per germline. This CDR3 comprises 14 residues. The V end was cut by 5 bases, the J end by 4 bases, with 15 bases between. This chain's CDR3 is CASSTQGFGYEQYF. The CDR3 DNA reads as TGTGCCAGCAGCACGCAGGGGTTCGGGTACGAGCAGTACTTC.

The rearrangement uses TRBV10-1 and TRBJ1-1; D unresolved. Trimming stripped 0 bases from V and 1 base from J, with 15 bases between. The germline V gene encodes CDR1 WNHNN and CDR2 SYGVQD (reference sequence). CDR3 size: 17 residues. CDR3 loop: CASSESKTRSSNTEAFF. As DNA, the CDR3 is TGCGCCAGCAGTGAGTCCAAAACCAGGTCTTCGAACACTGAAGCTTTCTTT.

This sequence joins TRBV4-3 and TRBJ2-5, with TRBD2 matching over 8 bases. The CDR3 runs to 16 residues. Germline V CDR1 and CDR2: LGHNA, YSLEER. V was clipped by 1 base and J by 11 bases; unmatched bases: 15. CDR3 residues: CASSQGSGGPCNEQYF. The DNA of the CDR3 is TGCGCCAGCAGCCAAGGGAGCGGGGGACCCTGCAATGAGCAGTACTTC.

This sequence joins TRBV5-6 and TRBJ1-1; D is unclear. This CDR3 comprises 16 residues. Trimming stripped 1 base from V and 1 base from J, with 14 bases between. CDR1 is SGHDT and CDR2 is YYEEEE in the germline V gene. The CDR3 DNA sequence: TGTGCCAGCAGCTTGATAGTCGCCAGGACGAACACTGAAGCTTTCTTT. Amino acid sequence: CASSLIVARTNTEAFF.

As to this clonotype: A much larger clone is a single base away; this may be a read error. The chain is built from TRBV6-2 or TRBV6-3 and TRBJ2-3; tentative D call: TRBD1 (6 bases). The germline gives CDR1 MNHEY, CDR2 SVGEGT. This CDR3 is built from 14 residues. The CDR3 sequence is CVSSSGADGDTQYF. In nucleotides, the CDR3 is TGTGTCAGCAGTTCAGGGGCGGATGGAGATACGCAGTATTTT.

This clonotype was counted many times. The genes are TRBV20-1 and TRBJ2-5; TRBD1 aligns across 7 bases. Germline lookup yields CDR1 DFQATT and CDR2 SNEGSKA (reference sequence). The CDR3 totals 14 residues. J lost 2 bases, V lost 4 bases, and 7 bases had no gene match. CDR3 in amino acids: CSATPGTEQETQYF. In DNA, the CDR3 is TGCAGTGCTACCCCTGGGACAGAGCAAGAGACCCAGTACTTC.

This clonotype was seen a handful of times. The rearrangement uses TRBV11-2 and TRBJ1-5, with TRBD1 identical over 9 bases. The germline V gene has CDR1 SGHAT and CDR2 FQNNGV. The CDR3 extends over 15 amino acids. Unmatched junction bases numbered 9, after V lost 5 bases and J lost 7 bases. CDR3 sequence (DNA): TGTGCCAGCAGCCCGGGGACAGGGTGGGGACAGCCCCAGCATTTT. Encoded protein: CASSPGTGWGQPQHF. The full variable domain, its missing parts supplied by reference TRBV11-2 and TRBJ1-5, is EAGVAQSPRYKIIEKRQSVAFWCNPISGHATLYWYQQILGQGPKLLIQFQNNGVVDDSQLPKDRFSAERLKGVDSTLKIQPAKLEDSAVYLCASSPGTGWGQPQHFGDGTRLSIL.

This clonotype is a singleton in its sample. A read error is possible here, since a much larger clone lies one base away. The V gene is TRBV6-5, the J gene TRBJ2-1; TRBD1 agrees at 11 bases. The germline V gene encodes CDR1 MNHEY and CDR2 SVGAGI. The CDR3 spans 16 residues. Trimming removed 2 bases from V and 5 bases from J; junction bases left unmatched: 5. CDR3 region: CASSYLSGQGDNEQFF. The CDR3 coding sequence is TGTGCCAGCAGTTACCTTTCGGGACAGGGGGACAATGAGCAGTTCTTC.

The sample holds many counts of this clonotype. The J gene is TRBJ2-1, the V gene TRBV20-1, with D possibly being TRBD2 (6 bases). Germline V gene lookup returns CDR1 DFQATT and CDR2 SNEGSKA (reference sequence). The CDR3 spans 17 residues. V lost 0 bases and J lost 1, with 16 bases in between. CDR3 sequence reads: CSARDWGDVGSYNEQFF. Written as DNA, the CDR3 is TGCAGTGCTAGAGATTGGGGGGATGTGGGGTCCTACAATGAGCAGTTCTTC.

This chain uses TRBV20-1 with TRBJ1-1; no clear D gene. Germline V gene lookup returns CDR1 DFQATT and CDR2 SNEGSKA (reference sequence). V dropped 3 bases and J dropped 7 bases, with 9 bases sitting between them. CDR3 length: 11 amino acids. CDR3 coding DNA: TGCAGTGCTAGGTTGGACGTTGAAGCTTTCTTT. It specifies CSARLDVEAFF.